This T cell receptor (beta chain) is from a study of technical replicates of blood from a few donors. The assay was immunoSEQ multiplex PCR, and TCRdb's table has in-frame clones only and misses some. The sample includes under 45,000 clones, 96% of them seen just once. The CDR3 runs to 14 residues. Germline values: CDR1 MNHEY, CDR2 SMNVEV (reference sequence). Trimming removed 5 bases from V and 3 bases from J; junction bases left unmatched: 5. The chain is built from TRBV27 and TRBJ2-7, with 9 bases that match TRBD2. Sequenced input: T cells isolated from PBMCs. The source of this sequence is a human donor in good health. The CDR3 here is CASSQAGGFYEQYF. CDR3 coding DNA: TGTGCCAGCAGTCAAGCGGGAGGTTTCTACGAGCAGTACTTC.